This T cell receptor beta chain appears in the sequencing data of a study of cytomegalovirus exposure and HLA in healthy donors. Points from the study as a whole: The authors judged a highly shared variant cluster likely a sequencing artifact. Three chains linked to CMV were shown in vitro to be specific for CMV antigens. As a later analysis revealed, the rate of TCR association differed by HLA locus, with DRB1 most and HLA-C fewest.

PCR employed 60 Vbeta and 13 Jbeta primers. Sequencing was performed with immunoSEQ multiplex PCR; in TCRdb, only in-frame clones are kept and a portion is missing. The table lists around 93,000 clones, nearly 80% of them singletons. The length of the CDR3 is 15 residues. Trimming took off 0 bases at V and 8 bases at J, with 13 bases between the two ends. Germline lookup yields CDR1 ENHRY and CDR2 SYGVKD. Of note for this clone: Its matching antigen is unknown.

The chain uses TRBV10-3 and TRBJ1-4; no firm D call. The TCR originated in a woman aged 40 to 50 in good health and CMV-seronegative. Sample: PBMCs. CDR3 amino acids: CAISESSSGREKLFF. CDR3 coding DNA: TGTGCCATCAGTGAGTCGAGCTCTGGGAGAGAAAAACTGTTTTTT.